This entry lists 25 T cell receptor beta chains sequenced from one sample in a study of T-cell memory formation after mild COVID-19. TCRdb re-called the 5' RACE reads with MiXCR, one entry per CDR3 protein. The sample carries a few hundred thousand distinct CDR3 sequences, roughly 15% recorded once. Sample: PBMCs or a T cell subset sorted from them (not recorded which). These receptors originate from a man aged 18 to 29 who had mild COVID-19 (a few samples of this study predate the infection). Cell type and time point are not known.

This clonotype was recorded many times. The V call is TRBV28, the J call TRBJ2-1; 7 nucleotides match TRBD2. With 7 bases clipped from V and 0 bases from J, the junction kept 6 bases outside the gene matches. This CDR3 spans 15 amino acids. Germline CDR1 reads MDHEN; CDR2 reads SYDVKM. CDR3 DNA: TGTGCCAGCATCCTGGGGGGGGGCTCCTACAATGAGCAGTTCTTC. This gives the protein CASILGGGSYNEQFF.

This clonotype turned up a few times. The genes are TRBV6-2 or TRBV6-3 and TRBJ2-5, with D tentatively TRBD2 (6 bases). Per germline, CDR1 MNHEY and CDR2 SVGEGT. The CDR3 consists of 16 residues. Trimming took 5 bases from V and 5 from J, leaving 21 bases between them. CDR3 residues: CASSLQTPTSRETQYF. DNA for the CDR3: TGTGCCAGCAGTCTCCAAACACCAACTAGCCGCGAGACCCAGTACTTC.

This clonotype was observed a handful of times. The V gene is TRBV6-6, the J gene TRBJ1-4; the D is unclear. This CDR3 spans 13 amino acids. Per the germline V gene, CDR1 is MNHNY and CDR2 is SVGAGI (reference sequence). V lost 5 bases to trimming and J lost 6 bases, with 10 bases between them. This chain's CDR3 is CASSKGFYEKLFF. The CDR3 DNA reads as TGTGCCAGCAGTAAGGGTTTTTATGAAAAACTGTTTTTT.

This clonotype was picked up one time. The rearrangement joins TRBV6-6 to TRBJ2-7; D is ambiguous. The length of the CDR3 is 12 residues. V lost 2 bases and J 5 bases, leaving 7 bases between the germline ends. The germline V gene has CDR1 MNHNY and CDR2 SVGAGI (reference sequence). CDR3 in amino acids: CASSYERHEQYF. The CDR3 DNA is TGTGCCAGCAGTTACGAGCGCCACGAGCAGTACTTC.

The chain links TRBV5-5 to TRBJ2-7, with no clear D. V was clipped by 6 bases and J by 0 bases, with 10 bases between them. The germline gives CDR1 SGHKS, CDR2 YYEKEE (reference sequence). This CDR3 has 13 residues. CDR3 in DNA: TGTGCCAGCAATACTCCGAGCTCCTACGAGCAGTACTTC. Protein: CASNTPSSYEQYF.

CDR3 sequence (DNA): TGTGCCAGCAGTTCTAAAGGCGGGCAGATGAACACTGAAGCTTTCTTT. Its protein is CASSSKGGQMNTEAFF. This chain connects TRBV6-2 or TRBV6-3 to TRBJ1-1; D remains ambiguous. The V end was cut by 4 bases, the J end by 0 bases, with 15 bases between. Per germline, CDR1 MNHEY and CDR2 SVGEGT. The length of the CDR3 is 16 residues.

This sequence joins TRBV7-3 and TRBJ1-5, with TRBD1 matching 11 bases. Trimming removed 4 bases from V and 6 bases from J; junction bases left unmatched: 8. This CDR3 region has 16 residues. The germline V gene has CDR1 SGHTA and CDR2 FQGTGA. The CDR3 protein is CASSSRSGTGGQPQHF. As DNA, the CDR3 is TGTGCCAGCAGCTCCCGATCCGGGACAGGGGGTCAGCCCCAGCATTTT.

The V gene is TRBV7-6, the J gene TRBJ2-1; D possibly corresponds to TRBD2 (5 bases). The CDR3 is 13 amino acids. The V and J ends lost 4 bases and 8 bases respectively, with 12 bases between them. Germline CDR1 SGHVS, CDR2 FNYEAQ. The chain's CDR3 is CASSSLGHDEQFF. In DNA, the CDR3 is TGTGCCAGCAGCTCACTAGGGCACGATGAGCAGTTCTTC.

This clonotype was seen more than once but under ten times. This chain connects TRBV4-1 to TRBJ1-5, with D possibly matching TRBD1 (5 bases). Germline lookup yields CDR1 MGHRA and CDR2 YSYEKL. V was shortened by 3 bases and J by 4 bases, with 7 bases between the two germline ends. This CDR3 is built from 13 residues. CDR3 DNA sequence: TGCGCCAGCAGCCACAGGGTGAATCAGCCCCAGCATTTT. Translation: CASSHRVNQPQHF.

This chain joins TRBV7-2 and TRBJ2-1, with a weak D call TRBD1 (5 bases). Trimming took 0 bases from V and 3 from J, leaving 18 bases between them. The CDR3 totals 18 residues. The germline CDR1 and CDR2 sequences are SGHTA and FQGNSA. CDR3 in DNA: TGTGCCAGCAGCTTAGCGGGGCGTACTGGGGTGTTCTACAATGAGCAGTTCTTC. Its translation is CASSLAGRTGVFYNEQFF.

The chain has TRBV4-1 and TRBJ2-1; D call uncertain. Germline CDR1 is MGHRA and CDR2 is YSYEKL. Trimming removed 0 bases at V and 5 bases at J, with 11 bases between. This CDR3 is built from 15 residues. The CDR3 is CASSQETDRNNEQFF. CDR3 bases: TGCGCCAGCAGCCAAGAAACGGACCGGAACAATGAGCAGTTCTTC.

The rearrangement joins TRBV18 to TRBJ2-7, with no clear D. CDR1 KGHSH and CDR2 LQKENI come from the germline V gene. V was cut by 1 base and J by 5 bases, with 12 bases left in between. The CDR3 runs 14 residues. CDR3 sequence (DNA): TGTGCCAGCTCACCACGTGGGCGTTGGAACGAGCAGTACGTC. Its translation: CASSPRGRWNEQYV.

The rearrangement uses TRBV19 and TRBJ2-7; D may match TRBD1 or TRBD2 (5 bases each). The CDR3 covers 13 residues. Per germline, CDR1 LNHDA and CDR2 SQIVND (reference sequence). The V end lost 3 bases, the J end lost 3 bases, and 9 bases lay between the germline ends. The CDR3 DNA sequence: TGTGCCAGTAGTATTTGGGGGAGCTACGAGCAGTACTTC. Its protein is CASSIWGSYEQYF.

V gene TRBV29-1 combines with J gene TRBJ1-3, with D perhaps matching TRBD1 (6 bases). The CDR3 runs to 12 residues. Germline V gene lookup returns CDR1 SQVTM and CDR2 ANQGSEA. CDR3 nucleotides: TGCAGTGGAGGACAGCCTGGAAACACCATATATTTT. Its protein is CSGGQPGNTIYF.

This sequence joins TRBV9 and TRBJ2-5; D is unclear. Germline assignment: CDR1 SGDLS and CDR2 YYNGEE. V lost 2 bases and J 5 bases, leaving 10 bases between the germline ends. The CDR3 sequence is 13 residues long. CDR3 DNA sequence: TGTGCCAGCAGCGTCACCCTTAGTGAGACCCAGTACTTC. It codes for CASSVTLSETQYF.

The V and J genes are TRBV20-1 and TRBJ2-5; 13 bases line up with TRBD2. Germline V gene sequence: CDR1 DFQATT, CDR2 SNEGSKA (reference sequence). The CDR3 has 16 amino acids. V lost 3 bases and J lost 1; bases outside the gene matches: 5. CDR3 nucleotides: TGCAGTGCTAGGGGGACTAGCGGGGCCTTCCAAGAGACCCAGTACTTC. Translation gives CSARGTSGAFQETQYF.

This clonotype showed up many times. V usage is TRBV5-1 and J usage is TRBJ2-5, with D possibly matching TRBD2 (7 bases). The ends were cut back, 6 bases at V and 5 bases at J, with 20 bases in the middle. The CDR3 consists of 15 residues. Germline V gives CDR1 SGHRS, CDR2 YFSETQ. The DNA for the CDR3 is TGCGCCAGCAACCCTGGGAGGGGGGGGGCCGAGACCCAGTACTTC. This codes for CASNPGRGGAETQYF.

The J gene is TRBJ2-1, the V gene TRBV5-5; D gene uncertain. Germline lookup yields CDR1 SGHKS and CDR2 YYEKEE (reference sequence). This CDR3 spans 17 amino acids. The V end lost 0 bases, the J end lost 0 bases, and 13 bases lay between the germline ends. The CDR3, as DNA: TGTGCCAGCAGCTTGGTGCCCGGGTCCTTCTCCTACAATGAGCAGTTCTTC. Protein product: CASSLVPGSFSYNEQFF.

This chain links TRBV28 with TRBJ1-1, with D possibly TRBD1 on 6 matching bases. Germline V gene lookup returns CDR1 MDHEN and CDR2 SYDVKM. The CDR3 has 13 amino acids. Between the trimmed V and J ends, which lost 7 bases and 3 bases, there was a span of 12 bases. CDR3 DNA sequence: TGTGCCAGCACCCACAGGGCCCACACTGAAGCTTTCTTT. Its translation: CASTHRAHTEAFF.

The chain has TRBV21-1 and TRBJ2-2; the DNA was not compared with TRBD1, the D call given in the table. TRBV21-1 is a pseudogene. The CDR3 length is 17 residues. The CDR3 DNA follows: TGTGCCAGCAGCCATAGCTCTAGGAAACAGGACACCGGGGAGCTGTTTTTT. Protein sequence: CASSHSSRKQDTGELFF.

This clonotype has only a few counts. The chain combines TRBV29-1 with TRBJ2-7; the match to TRBD1 covers 8 bases. V lost 5 bases to trimming and J lost 1 base; unmatched junction nucleotides: 1. The CDR3 has 12 amino acids. Germline CDR1 SQVTM, CDR2 ANQGSEA. The CDR3 is CSVRQGSYEQYF. In DNA, the CDR3 is TGCAGCGTTCGACAGGGGTCCTACGAGCAGTACTTC.

The rearrangement joins TRBV5-6 to TRBJ2-5; TRBD1 agrees at 9 bases. Losses at the gene ends were 7 bases for V and 3 bases for J; bases not matched to a gene: 13. The germline CDR1 and CDR2 sequences are SGHDT and YYEEEE. This CDR3 region has 16 residues. In nucleotides, the CDR3 is TGTGCCAGCCTTCCGGGACAGGGAAAACTAAAAGAGACCCAGTACTTC. Amino acids: CASLPGQGKLKETQYF.

This clonotype was observed a handful of times. The chain links TRBV7-2 to TRBJ2-3, with D possibly matching TRBD2 (5 bases). V was shortened by 7 bases and J by 0 bases, with 14 bases between the two germline ends. Germline V CDR1 and CDR2: SGHTA, FQGNSA. The CDR3 contains 15 residues. The CDR3 reads CASKIRAASTDTQYF. DNA of the CDR3: TGTGCCAGCAAAATACGAGCGGCTAGCACAGATACGCAGTATTTT.

V gene TRBV7-9 combines with J gene TRBJ1-2, with 7 bases identical to TRBD1. The CDR3 has 13 residues. From germline, CDR1 is SEHNR and CDR2 FQNEAQ (reference sequence). The junction had 5 bases not matched to a gene; V was cut back by 5 bases and J by 5 bases. The CDR3 region has the DNA TGTGCCAGCAGCGAATTACAGGGGTATGGCTACACCTTC. Residues: CASSELQGYGYTF.

The chain carries TRBV6-2 or TRBV6-3 and TRBJ1-5; D is uncertain. Germline V CDR1 and CDR2: MNHEY, SVGEGT. CDR3 length: 17 residues. V lost 5 bases and J lost 3, with 20 bases in between. The CDR3 DNA follows: TGTGCCAGCAGTCCCAGAGAGGGAAAGACCCCCAATCAGCCCCAGCATTTT. Residues: CASSPREGKTPNQPQHF.